This T cell receptor beta chain comes out of a study of CD8+ T cells in alopecia areata. TCR sequencing used cDNA made by reverse transcription of extracted RNA. Profiled with immunoSEQ multiplex PCR; TCRdb holds only in-frame clones, not every one. The sample yields roughly 180,000 clones, 45% to 60% seen once. This CDR3 is built from 14 residues. CDR1 is SGHTA, CDR2 FQGNSA, per germline. Trimming removed 3 bases at V and 0 bases at J, with 9 bases between. The treatment here: oral pan-JAK inhibitor, 5-10 mg twice daily. The TCR sequence derives from a human donor with alopecia areata. The sequences come from CD8+ T cells sorted from blood, collected around week 52, from a patient treated with tofacitinib. The chain couples TRBV7-2 to TRBJ2-7, with no clear D. CDR3 region: CASSFTRLSYEQYF. The CDR3 DNA sequence: TGTGCCAGCAGCTTTACTCGACTCTCCTACGAGCAGTACTTC.